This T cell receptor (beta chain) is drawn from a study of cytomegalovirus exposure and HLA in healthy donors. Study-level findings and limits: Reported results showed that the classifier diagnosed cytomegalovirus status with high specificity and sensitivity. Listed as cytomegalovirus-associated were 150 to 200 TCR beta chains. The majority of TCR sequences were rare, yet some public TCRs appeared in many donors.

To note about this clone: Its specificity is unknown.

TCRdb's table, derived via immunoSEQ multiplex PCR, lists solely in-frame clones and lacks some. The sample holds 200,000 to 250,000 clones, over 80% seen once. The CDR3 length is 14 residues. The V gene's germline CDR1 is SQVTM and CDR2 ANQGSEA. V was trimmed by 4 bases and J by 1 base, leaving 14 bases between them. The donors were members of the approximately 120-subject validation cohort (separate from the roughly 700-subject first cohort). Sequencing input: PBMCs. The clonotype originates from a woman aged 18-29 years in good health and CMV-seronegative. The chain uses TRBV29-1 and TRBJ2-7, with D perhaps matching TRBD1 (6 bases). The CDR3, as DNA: TGCAGCGTTGTCCCAACAGGGCCGTCCTACGAGCAGTACTTC. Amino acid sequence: CSVVPTGPSYEQYF.